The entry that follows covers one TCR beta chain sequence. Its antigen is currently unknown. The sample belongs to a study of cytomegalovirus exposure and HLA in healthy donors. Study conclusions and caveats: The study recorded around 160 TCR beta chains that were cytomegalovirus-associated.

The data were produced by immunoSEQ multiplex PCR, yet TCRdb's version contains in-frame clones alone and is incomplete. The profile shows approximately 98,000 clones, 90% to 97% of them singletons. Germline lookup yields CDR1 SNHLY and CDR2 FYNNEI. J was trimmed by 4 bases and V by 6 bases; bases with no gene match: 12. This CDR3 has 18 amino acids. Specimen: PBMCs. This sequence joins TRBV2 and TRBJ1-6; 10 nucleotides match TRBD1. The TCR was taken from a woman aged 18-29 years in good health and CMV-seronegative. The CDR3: CASSTGTGAQFYNSPLHF. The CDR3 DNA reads TGTGCCAGCAGCACCGGGACAGGGGCCCAATTTTATAATTCACCCCTCCACTTT.